This T cell receptor (beta chain) emerged from a study of radiotherapy plus CTLA-4 blockade in lung cancer. This CDR3 comprises 15 residues. Germline assignment: CDR1 MRHNA and CDR2 SNTAGT. Losses at the gene ends were 6 bases for V and 4 bases for J; bases not matched to a gene: 10. Produced via immunoSEQ multiplex PCR; TCRdb's table is partial and in-frame only. This sample has 30,000 to 35,000 clones, with approximately 70% found just once. V is TRBV6-4 and J is TRBJ1-2, with 8 bases identical to TRBD1. This clonotype originated in a human donor with non-small cell lung cancer who had stable disease on radiotherapy plus ipilimumab. Material: peripheral blood, obtained from a patient treated with radiotherapy plus ipilimumab. The chain's CDR3 is CASSWGQGAPYGYTF. CDR3 sequence (DNA): TGTGCCAGCAGCTGGGGGCAGGGGGCACCCTATGGCTACACCTTC.